This passage covers 15 T cell receptor beta chains from one sample sequenced in a study of T-cell memory formation after mild COVID-19. TCRdb redid the calling of the 5' RACE reads with MiXCR, one entry per CDR3 protein. This sample yields fewer than 650,000 distinct CDR3 sequences, of which about 22% are seen a single time; around 7.7% belongs to the top ten. The sequenced sample consisted of PBMCs or a T cell subset sorted from them (not recorded which). These receptors originate from an adult woman who had mild COVID-19 (a few samples of this study predate the infection). Cell type and time point are not known.

This clonotype was counted only a few times. The J gene is TRBJ2-5, the V gene TRBV2, with 9 nucleotides matching TRBD1. From germline, CDR1 is SNHLY and CDR2 FYNNEI. The CDR3 is 14 amino acids. Germline trimming cut 7 bases from V and 2 bases from J; bases unmatched to any gene: 5. The CDR3 reads CASIPTGGQETQYF. CDR3 sequence (DNA): TGTGCCAGCATCCCGACAGGGGGGCAAGAGACCCAGTACTTC.

This clonotype was recorded a few times. The chain recombines TRBV5-1 with TRBJ1-6, with D possibly TRBD1 on 5 matching bases. Trimming removed 4 bases from V and 14 bases from J, with 22 bases in between. The CDR3 covers 15 residues. In germline, CDR1 is SGHRS, CDR2 YFSETQ. The CDR3 loop reads CASSTKGLGDSSLHF. DNA of the CDR3: TGCGCCAGCAGCACAAAGGGACTGGGCGATTCGTCCCTCCACTTT.

The CDR3 DNA reads as TGCAGTGCTAGTCCCCCCGGGCTCCTAGAGACCCAGTACTTC. Encoded protein: CSASPPGLLETQYF. The chain links TRBV20-1 to TRBJ2-5; D unclear. Trimming took off 3 bases at V and 4 bases at J, with 15 bases between the two ends. CDR3 length: 14 amino acids. Germline V gene sequence: CDR1 DFQATT, CDR2 SNEGSKA (reference sequence).

The rearrangement uses TRBV9 and TRBJ2-2; TRBD2 matches at 8 bases. CDR3 size: 17 residues. CDR1 is SGDLS, CDR2 YYNGEE, per germline. V lost 0 bases and J lost 0; bases outside the gene matches: 4. CDR3 DNA: TGTGCCAGCAGCGTAGAGCCGGGGGGGCCGAACACCGGGGAGCTGTTTTTT. Protein sequence: CASSVEPGGPNTGELFF.

This clonotype was detected a few times. This chain links TRBV7-9 with TRBJ1-2; D is uncertain. This CDR3 is built from 11 residues. Germline loops: CDR1 SEHNR, CDR2 FQNEAQ (reference sequence). V was cut by 2 bases and J by 7 bases, with 5 bases left in between. The CDR3 loop reads CASSLSGGYTF. CDR3 sequence (DNA): TGTGCCAGCAGCTTAAGTGGTGGCTACACCTTC.

The chain carries TRBV12-3 or TRBV12-4 and TRBJ1-6, with D perhaps TRBD1 (6 bases). V lost 6 bases, J lost 5 bases, and 11 bases lay in between. This CDR3 contains 14 residues. The CDR3 coding sequence is TGTGCCAGCAGCGGGCCAGGGGATAATTCACCCCTCCACTTT. Encoded protein: CASSGPGDNSPLHF.

The chain joins TRBV5-1 to TRBJ1-2; TRBD1 agrees at 10 bases. This CDR3 spans 13 amino acids. V lost 4 bases, J lost 8 bases, and 5 bases stayed unmatched. The germline gives CDR1 SGHRS, CDR2 YFSETQ. The CDR3 DNA reads TGCGCCAGCAGCCTGGGACAGGGGACGGGCTACACCTTC. It specifies CASSLGQGTGYTF. The variable domain in full, with the rest retrieved from reference TRBV5-1 and TRBJ1-2, is KAGVTQTPRYLIKTRGQQVTLSCSPISGHRSVSWYQQTPGQGLQFLFEYFSETQRNKGNFPGRFSGRQFSNSRSEMNVSTLELGDSALYLCASSLGQGTGYTFGSGTRLTVV.

A few counts support this clonotype. V and J are TRBV27 and TRBJ2-7, with TRBD1 matching over 10 bases. The CDR3 is made up of 14 amino acids. From germline, CDR1 is MNHEY and CDR2 SMNVEV (reference sequence). With 4 bases clipped from V and 6 bases from J, the junction kept 6 bases outside the gene matches. The CDR3 is CASSWGTGAGEQYF. The DNA of the CDR3 is TGTGCCAGCAGTTGGGGGACAGGGGCGGGCGAGCAGTACTTC.

V usage is TRBV20-1 and J usage is TRBJ2-4; perhaps TRBD1 as D (6 bases). CDR1 DFQATT and CDR2 SNEGSKA come from the germline V gene (reference sequence). Trimming shortened V by 3 bases and J by 2 bases, and 17 bases separated the two germline ends. The CDR3 has 16 amino acids. The CDR3 DNA is TGCAGTGCTAGCAAAACTACAGGGAGACCCAAAAACATTCAGTACTTC. It specifies CSASKTTGRPKNIQYF.

This clonotype was observed many times. The V gene is TRBV29-1, the J gene TRBJ2-2, with a possible D match to TRBD1 (6 bases). V was trimmed by 7 bases and J by 6 bases, leaving 9 bases between them. Germline assignment: CDR1 SQVTM and CDR2 ANQGSEA. The CDR3 spans 11 residues. The CDR3 here is CSARGAGELFF. The CDR3 DNA reads as TGCAGCGCCAGGGGCGCCGGGGAGCTGTTTTTT.

This clonotype was seen more than once but under ten times. The gene calls are TRBV7-9 and TRBJ1-1; a possible D gene is TRBD1 (5 bases). V shed 3 bases and J shed 4 bases, with 9 bases lying between them. The germline V gene has CDR1 SEHNR and CDR2 FQNEAQ (reference sequence). The CDR3 is 13 residues long. CDR3 region: CASSFEGTTEAFF. CDR3 bases: TGTGCCAGCAGCTTTGAGGGGACCACTGAAGCTTTCTTT. The full variable domain, its missing parts supplied by reference TRBV7-9 and TRBJ1-1, is DTGVSQNPRHKITKRGQNVTFRCDPISEHNRLYWYRQTLGQGPEFLTYFQNEAQLEKSRLLSDRFSAERPKGSFSTLEIQRTEQGDSAMYLCASSFEGTTEAFFGQGTRLTVV.

This clonotype was seen at least ten times. The genes are TRBV27 and TRBJ1-6, with 11 nucleotides matching TRBD1. The CDR3 has 15 amino acids. Germline CDR1 is MNHEY and CDR2 is SMNVEV (reference sequence). The V segment lost 2 bases and the J segment 6 bases; nucleotides outside the gene matches: 0. The CDR3 coding sequence is TGTGCCAGCAGTTTAGGACAGGGGGCTAATTCACCCCTCCACTTT. As protein: CASSLGQGANSPLHF.

This chain connects TRBV20-1 to TRBJ2-7; TRBD1 matches at 10 bases. Trimming at V came to 7 bases and at J to 5 bases, leaving 8 bases not matched to a gene. The V gene's germline CDR1 is DFQATT and CDR2 SNEGSKA (reference sequence). The CDR3 totals 13 residues. For the CDR3, the DNA is TGCAGTGGGGCGACAGGGGGCGTTAACGAGCAGTACTTC. Residues: CSGATGGVNEQYF.

This clonotype was recorded once. The chain has TRBV12-3 or TRBV12-4 and TRBJ1-3, with D possibly being TRBD1 (5 bases). The CDR3 covers 16 residues. Trimming cost V 3 bases and J 0 bases, with 12 bases left between them. The chain's CDR3 is CASSLRGATSGNTIYF. CDR3 DNA sequence: TGTGCCAGCAGTTTGCGAGGGGCGACCTCTGGAAACACCATATATTTT.

The rearrangement links TRBV6-6 to TRBJ1-1, with 9 positions matching TRBD1. CDR3 length: 14 amino acids. Per the germline V gene, CDR1 is MNHNY and CDR2 is SVGAGI (reference sequence). Losses at the gene ends were 2 bases for V and 5 bases for J; bases not matched to a gene: 3. The CDR3 DNA sequence: TGTGCCAGCAGTTACCTGGGACAGGGTACTGAAGCTTTCTTT. This gives the protein CASSYLGQGTEAFF.